The TCR beta chain described here comes from a study of blood T cell repertoires in COVID-19. Study-level background: The United States, Italy and Spain supplied acute and convalescent COVID-19 samples. The cDNA or gDNA used as material had been derived from T cells, B-cell-depleted T cells, or PBMCs.

Authors' methods: Amplified reference gene primers provided the basis for estimating nucleated cell counts. Assay: immunoSEQ multiplex PCR; the TCRdb copy retains only in-frame clones and omits some. The D gene and trimming were derived from the DNA, and the V and J assignments and clone size from that table. The table records 70,000 or so clones, around three quarters of them present only once. Trimming pared 4 bases from V and 1 base from J, leaving 8 bases between. Looked up from germline, CDR1 is SGHKS and CDR2 is YYEKEE (reference sequence). The length of the CDR3 is 13 residues. The sequence derives from a human donor in a cohort sampled during active COVID-19. Input material: peripheral blood. The genes are TRBV5-5 and TRBJ1-2, with no clear D. The CDR3 protein is CASSPRDNYGYTF. CDR3 nucleotides: TGTGCCAGCAGCCCCCGGGATAACTATGGCTACACCTTC.